This TCR beta chain was retrieved from a study of blood T cell repertoires in COVID-19. This clone was seen many times. Libraries were prepared by immunoSEQ multiplex PCR; TCRdb keeps only in-frame clonotypes and omits some of them. Of roughly 70,000 clones in the sample, roughly three quarters were seen once. The CDR3 covers 14 residues. The ends were cut back, 0 bases at V and 1 base at J, with 8 bases in the middle. Germline-derived CDR1 and CDR2 are SGDLS and YYNGEE. Material: peripheral blood. The clonotype originates from a man in his sixties or seventies with COVID-19, enrolled during active disease. V gene TRBV9 combines with J gene TRBJ2-7; a weak D match, TRBD2 (5 bases). The CDR3 region is CASSVGSGSYEQYF. In DNA, the CDR3 is TGTGCCAGCAGCGTAGGGAGCGGTTCCTACGAGCAGTACTTC.